The 24 T cell receptor beta chains in this list originate from one sample, sequenced in a study of T cell changes during pregnancy in multiple sclerosis. Sequenced by immunoSEQ multiplex PCR; TCRdb stores in-frame clones only, minus some. The repertoire has 70,000 to 100,000 clones, about 94% of them found once; the top ten carry 1.3% to 1.5%. Material: peripheral blood, obtained in the third trimester of pregnancy. These receptor sequences come from a female donor in good health, enrolled as a control in a pregnancy study.

This clone appeared once. The rearrangement joins TRBV27 to TRBJ2-7; maybe TRBD2 (6 bases). Germline V gives CDR1 MNHEY, CDR2 SMNVEV (reference sequence). Between the trimmed V and J ends, which lost 6 bases and 6 bases, there was a span of 21 bases. The CDR3 is 15 amino acids. CDR3 in amino acids: CASSAKPGVFLEQYF. The CDR3, as DNA: TGTGCCAGCAGCGCTAAGCCGGGAGTCTTTCTCGAGCAGTACTTC.

The chain links TRBV28 to TRBJ2-2, with a possible D match to TRBD2 (5 bases). Germline V lookup: CDR1 MDHEN, CDR2 SYDVKM. This CDR3 has 13 residues. Trimming took off 7 bases at V and 1 base at J, with 7 bases between the two ends. The DNA for the CDR3 is TGTGCCAGCACGAGGGTGAACACCGGGGAGCTGTTTTTT. This gives the protein CASTRVNTGELFF.

The genes are TRBV11-2 and TRBJ2-3; a possible D gene is TRBD2 (6 bases). Trimming shortened V by 4 bases and J by 0 bases, and 17 bases separated the two germline ends. The CDR3 sequence is 17 residues long. The germline V gene encodes CDR1 SGHAT and CDR2 FQNNGV. The chain's CDR3 is CASSWGDLATSTDTQYF. In DNA, the CDR3 is TGTGCCAGCAGCTGGGGGGACCTAGCTACTAGCACAGATACGCAGTATTTT.

The chain links TRBV28 to TRBJ1-2; no clear D. Trimming left V 8 bases short and J 3 bases short, with 10 bases between. This CDR3 has 12 amino acids. Per the germline V gene, CDR1 is MDHEN and CDR2 is SYDVKM. The CDR3 loop reads CASGSGYYGYTF. In DNA, the CDR3 is TGTGCCAGCGGAAGCGGATACTATGGCTACACCTTC.

V and J are TRBV28 and TRBJ2-2; D unresolved. The V and J ends lost 8 bases and 0 bases respectively, with 7 bases between them. Germline assignment: CDR1 MDHEN and CDR2 SYDVKM. The CDR3 contains 13 residues. CDR3 bases: TGTGCCAGCGAGGATGCGAACACCGGGGAGCTGTTTTTT. Residues: CASEDANTGELFF.

The chain links TRBV6-6 to TRBJ2-7; 9 bases match TRBD1. The germline V gene encodes CDR1 MNHNY and CDR2 SVGAGI (reference sequence). Trimming took 4 bases from V and 5 from J; bases not matched to a gene: 6. The CDR3 is made up of 14 amino acids. The CDR3 sequence is CASSFPGTGNEQYF. The CDR3 bases are TGTGCCAGCAGTTTCCCCGGGACAGGGAACGAGCAGTACTTC.

This clone has just one count. The chain recombines TRBV2 with TRBJ1-1; the D is unclear. CDR1 is SNHLY, CDR2 FYNNEI, per germline. CDR3 length: 14 amino acids. Deletions cut 6 bases from V and 1 base from J, with 12 bases between. The CDR3 sequence is CASSDRTANTEAFF. CDR3 bases: TGTGCCAGCAGCGATAGAACAGCGAACACTGAAGCTTTCTTT.

The chain combines TRBV14 with TRBJ2-1; 11 positions agree with TRBD2. This CDR3 is built from 17 residues. V was pared by 6 bases and J by 5 bases, with 12 bases of the junction left unmatched. Germline values: CDR1 SGHDN, CDR2 FVKESK. CDR3 nucleotides: TGTGCCAGCAGTCCCAAATTGACTAGCGGGAACCACAATGAGCAGTTCTTC. This sequence encodes CASSPKLTSGNHNEQFF. The full variable domain, its missing parts supplied by reference TRBV14 and TRBJ2-1, is EAGVTQFPSHSVIEKGQTVTLRCDPISGHDNLYWYRRVMGKEIKFLLHFVKESKQDESGMPNNRFLAERTGGTYSTLKVQPAELEDSGVYFCASSPKLTSGNHNEQFFGPGTRLTVL.

This clone was recorded only once. The V and J genes are TRBV2 and TRBJ2-1; D is unclear. Deletions cut 5 bases from V and 0 bases from J, with 8 bases between. CDR1 SNHLY and CDR2 FYNNEI come from the germline V gene. This CDR3 has 14 residues. CDR3 sequence (DNA): TGTGCCAGCAGTACCCATAGCTCCTACAATGAGCAGTTCTTC. Its translation is CASSTHSSYNEQFF.

This clone was detected only once. The chain couples TRBV19 to TRBJ1-2; maybe TRBD1 (6 bases). From germline, CDR1 is LNHDA and CDR2 SQIVND (reference sequence). Trimming cost V 6 bases and J 1 base, with 9 bases left between them. The CDR3 has 13 amino acids. The CDR3 DNA reads as TGTGCCAGTAGGTGGGACAATAACTATGGCTACACCTTC. Its translation: CASRWDNNYGYTF.

This rearrangement joins TRBV6-1 to TRBJ2-3; 8 bases fit TRBD2. Trimming took 1 base from V and 4 from J; bases not matched to a gene: 7. The CDR3 is 16 residues long. Looked up from germline, CDR1 is MNHNS and CDR2 is SASEGT. The CDR3 protein is CASSEVISGIADTQYF. The CDR3 region has the DNA TGTGCCAGCAGTGAAGTAATTAGCGGGATCGCAGATACGCAGTATTTT.

V is TRBV2 and J is TRBJ2-7; TRBD1 aligns across 8 bases. CDR3 size: 13 residues. Trimming cost V 6 bases and J 5 bases; bases outside gene matches: 6. Per germline, CDR1 SNHLY and CDR2 FYNNEI. The CDR3 coding sequence is TGTGCCAGCAGACCCGGACAGGGCGACGAGCAGTACTTC. It yields the protein CASRPGQGDEQYF.

This clone has a single count. This chain links TRBV19 with TRBJ1-2; no definite D call. Germline values: CDR1 LNHDA, CDR2 SQIVND (reference sequence). CDR3 size: 14 residues. With 3 bases removed from V and 4 bases from J, the gap between germline ends came to 12 bases. CDR3 sequence reads: CASSMVGPGYGYTF. The CDR3 DNA is TGTGCCAGTAGTATGGTAGGTCCGGGCTATGGCTACACCTTC. Full variable domain (remainder filled in from reference TRBV19 and TRBJ1-2): DGGITQSPKYLFRKEGQNVTLSCEQNLNHDAMYWYRQDPGQGLRLIYYSQIVNDFQKGDIAEGYSVSREKKESFPLTVTSAQKNPTAFYLCASSMVGPGYGYTFGSGTRLTVV.

This clone was seen just once. The chain combines TRBV19 with TRBJ1-5; 11 positions match TRBD1. Germline V gene sequence: CDR1 LNHDA, CDR2 SQIVND (reference sequence). There are 16 residues in the CDR3. Losses at the gene ends were 1 base for V and 4 bases for J; bases not matched to a gene: 3. CDR3 region: CASSIGTGGRNQPQHF. The DNA of the CDR3 is TGTGCCAGTAGTATAGGGACAGGGGGCAGAAATCAGCCCCAGCATTTT.

V usage is TRBV6-5 and J usage is TRBJ2-2; a possible D gene is TRBD2 (5 bases). Deletions cut 7 bases from V and 6 bases from J, with 9 bases between. The CDR3 contains 12 residues. Per the germline V gene, CDR1 is MNHEY and CDR2 is SVGAGI. CDR3 in DNA: TGTGCCAGCAAAGGAGGAGCCGGGGAGCTGTTTTTT. Residues: CASKGGAGELFF.

The chain couples TRBV4-1 to TRBJ2-1; D is perhaps TRBD2 (6 bases). CDR1 and CDR2 from the germline V gene are MGHRA and YSYEKL. The CDR3 is 16 residues long. V was shortened by 0 bases and J by 0 bases, with 9 bases between the two germline ends. The CDR3 region has the DNA TGCGCCAGCAGCCAAGACGACGGGAGCTCCTACAATGAGCAGTTCTTC. Translation: CASSQDDGSSYNEQFF.

The V gene is TRBV2, the J gene TRBJ2-2; weak D call: TRBD1 (6 bases). Trimming left V 10 bases short and J 6 bases short, with 15 bases between. From germline, CDR1 is SNHLY and CDR2 FYNNEI. The CDR3 runs 13 residues. The CDR3 nucleotides read TGTGCCATAGGGAGTTACAGGGCCGGGGAGCTGTTTTTT. This gives the protein CAIGSYRAGELFF. The entire variable domain, with the rest obtained from reference TRBV2 and TRBJ2-2, is as follows: EPEVTQTPSHQVTQMGQEVILRCVPISNHLYFYWYRQILGQKVEFLVSFYNNEISEKSEIFDDQFSVERPDGSNFTLKIRSTKLEDSAMYFCAIGSYRAGELFFGEGSRLTVL.

The chain combines TRBV27 with TRBJ2-5; 8 positions agree with TRBD1. The CDR3 runs 14 residues. The V gene's germline CDR1 is MNHEY and CDR2 SMNVEV (reference sequence). Unmatched junction bases numbered 0, after V lost 3 bases and J lost 0 bases. This CDR3 reads CASSLDRDQETQYF. In DNA form, the CDR3 reads TGTGCCAGCAGTTTGGACAGGGACCAAGAGACCCAGTACTTC.

The rearrangement joins TRBV6-6 to TRBJ2-7; D is possibly TRBD2 (6 bases). V lost 7 bases, J lost 3 bases, and 16 bases lay in between. The CDR3 sequence is 14 residues long. Germline V gene data show CDR1 as MNHNY and CDR2 as SVGAGI (reference sequence). DNA of the CDR3: TGTGCCAGCACCCCGGTCGGGGGAAACTACGAGCAGTACTTC. Its translation: CASTPVGGNYEQYF.

The chain is built from TRBV15 and TRBJ2-7, with D possibly TRBD1 on 6 matching bases. CDR1 and CDR2 (germline): LNHNV, YYDKDF (reference sequence). The V end was cut by 5 bases, the J end by 5 bases, with 19 bases between. This CDR3 has 15 amino acids. For the CDR3, the DNA is TGTGCCACCAGCCCAAGGTATCAGGGGAACCACGAGCAGTACTTC. Its translation: CATSPRYQGNHEQYF.

This rearrangement joins TRBV6-1 to TRBJ1-1; no clear D. Germline V lookup: CDR1 MNHNS, CDR2 SASEGT. Trimming cost V 6 bases and J 0 bases, with 14 bases left between them. The CDR3 consists of 15 residues. In nucleotides, the CDR3 is TGTGCCAGCAGGGAAACGACATCGATGAACACTGAAGCTTTCTTT. It encodes CASRETTSMNTEAFF.

V and J are TRBV30 and TRBJ2-7, with TRBD2 matching 10 bases. The CDR3 consists of 12 residues. Germline trimming cut 0 bases from V and 10 bases from J; bases unmatched to any gene: 3. In germline, CDR1 is GTSNPN, CDR2 SVGIG (reference sequence). In DNA, the CDR3 is TGTGCCTGGAGTGTTTTAGCGGGAGGCCAGTACTTC. As protein: CAWSVLAGGQYF. Drawing the rest from reference TRBV30 and TRBJ2-7, the complete variable domain is SQTIHQWPATLVQPVGSPLSLECTVEGTSNPNLYWYRQAAGRGLQLLFYSVGIGQISSEVPQNLSASRPQDRQFILSSKKLLLSDSGFYLCAWSVLAGGQYFGPGTRLTVT.

This clone was observed a handful of times. This sequence joins TRBV7-9 and TRBJ1-5; D gene ambiguous. The CDR3 runs 12 residues. Germline V CDR1 and CDR2: SEHNR, FQNEAQ (reference sequence). V was cut by 3 bases and J by 6 bases, with 6 bases left in between. Written as DNA, the CDR3 is TGTGCCAGCAGCTTTGTCAGTCAGCCCCAGCATTTT. Its translation is CASSFVSQPQHF.

The chain links TRBV27 to TRBJ2-7; 8 positions match TRBD2. CDR3 length equals 14 residues. Germline CDR1 is MNHEY and CDR2 is SMNVEV (reference sequence). J was trimmed by 7 bases and V by 5 bases; bases with no gene match: 10. CDR3 sequence reads: CASSTWGRGDEQYF. DNA for the CDR3: TGTGCCAGCAGTACGTGGGGGCGGGGGGATGAGCAGTACTTC.